These T cell receptor beta chains were read from a single sample in a study of CD8 T cells in ankylosing spondylitis. TCRdb re-called the 5' RACE reads through MiXCR, storing one row per CDR3 protein. The sample contains under 250,000 distinct CDR3 sequences, 8% to 11% of which appear only once. Sample: blood, either unsorted or a sorted T cell fraction (not recorded which). The receptors shown here come from a male donor with ankylosing spondylitis or in good health (not recorded which). CDR3s include the opening cysteine and the closing phenylalanine or tryptophan. The D gene is left open where the match is weak. Size is omitted from some rows. Given values are once, few, many or a class for expanded clones.

TRBD1	TRBV25-1	17	TRBJ1-2	few	CASSDPTLTGGAVGYTF	TGTGCCAGCAGTGACCCCACTCTGACAGGGGGCGCGGTTGGCTACACCTTC
NA	TRBV20-1	15	TRBJ2-7	many	CSAGEGPPNPTEQYF	TGCAGTGCTGGAGAGGGGCCTCCGAACCCCACCGAGCAGTACTTC
TRBD1	TRBV7-9	16	TRBJ2-6	many	CASSRGQFSGANVLTF	TGTGCCAGCAGCCGGGGACAGTTCTCTGGGGCCAACGTCCTGACTTTC
NA	TRBV5-1	13	TRBJ1-1	many	CASSLPGDTEAFF	TGCGCCAGCAGCTTGCCTGGGGACACTGAAGCTTTCTTT
TRBD2	TRBV6-1	16	TRBJ2-3	once	CASSVGSTSGTDTQYF	TGTGCCAGCAGTGTCGGGTCGACTAGCGGGACAGATACGCAGTATTTT
NA	TRBV12-1	17	TRBJ2-5	NA	CASSPPTLAGGQETQYF	TGTGCCAGCAGCCCCCCAACACTAGCGGGGGGACAAGAGACCCAGTACTTC
TRBD2	TRBV20-1	16	TRBJ2-1	few	CSAAPPAGGVSYEQFF	TGCAGTGCTGCCCCGCCTGCGGGAGGGGTTAGCTATGAGCAGTTCTTC
NA	TRBV19	14	TRBJ1-1	NA	CASSRRARSTEAFF	TGTGCCAGTAGTCGACGCGCCCGGAGCACTGAAGCTTTCTTT
NA	TRBV24-1	15	TRBJ2-1	many	CATSDSAGSYNEQFF	TGTGCCACCAGTGATTCGGCCGGGTCCTACAATGAGCAGTTCTTC
NA	TRBV7-2	14	TRBJ2-3	once	CASSPRRNSDTQYF	TGTGCCAGCAGCCCCCGGAGAAACTCAGATACGCAGTATTTT
NA	TRBV6-5	14	TRBJ2-2	many	CASSFPGDTGELFF	TGTGCCAGCAGTTTCCCAGGGGACACCGGGGAGCTGTTTTTT
TRBD2	TRBV7-8	15	TRBJ2-1	few	CASSSSGRATMRQFF	TGTGCCAGCAGCTCTAGCGGGAGGGCCACAATGAGGCAGTTCTTC
NA	TRBV12-3/TRBV12-4	13	TRBJ1-5	many	CASSSLIEQPQHF	TGTGCCAGCAGTTCGTTGATAGAACAGCCCCAGCATTTT
NA	TRBV25-1	16	TRBJ1-1	once	CASSRTRVSSRTEAFF	TGTGCCAGCAGTCGGACAAGGGTATCCTCCAGGACTGAAGCTTTCTTT
NA	TRBV5-1	13	TRBJ2-7	many	CASSLEGVYEQYF	TGCGCCAGCAGCTTGGAAGGGGTCTACGAGCAGTACTTC
NA	TRBV10-3	14	TRBJ2-3	many	CAISAGTAWDTQYF	TGTGCCATCAGTGCCGGGACTGCCTGGGATACGCAGTATTTT
NA	TRBV30	13	TRBJ1-1	many	CAYRILDVTEAFF	TGTGCCTACCGCATTTTGGACGTCACTGAAGCTTTCTTT
NA	TRBV25-1	13	TRBJ2-4	few	CASVDGGRNIQYF	TGTGCCAGCGTAGACGGGGGCCGAAACATTCAGTACTTC
NA	TRBV12-3/TRBV12-4	12	TRBJ1-4	many	CASSLGSEKLFF	TGTGCCAGCAGTTTAGGGTCTGAAAAACTGTTTTTT
NA	TRBV20-1	13	TRBJ2-5	many	CSARAGVGETQYF	TGCAGTGCTAGAGCTGGGGTGGGAGAGACCCAGTACTTC
NA	TRBV3-1	16	TRBJ2-7	few	CASSHPQGITGDEQYF	TGTGCCAGCAGCCATCCACAGGGGATCACGGGGGACGAGCAGTACTTC
TRBD2	TRBV7-9	14	TRBJ2-1	many	CASLAGGSYNEQFF	TGTGCCAGCCTAGCGGGAGGATCCTACAATGAGCAGTTCTTC
TRBD2	TRBV7-2	14	TRBJ2-7	few	CASSFGGRGYEQYF	TGTGCCAGCAGCTTCGGGGGGAGGGGATACGAGCAGTACTTC
TRBD1	TRBV2	13	TRBJ1-2	many	CASQQGAGYGYTF	TGTGCCAGCCAACAGGGGGCCGGCTATGGCTACACCTTC
NA	TRBV7-2	15	TRBJ1-3	NA	CASSLSITVGNTIYF	TGTGCCAGCAGCTTATCGATAACGGTTGGAAACACCATATATTTT
NA	TRBV30	16	TRBJ2-3	NA	CAWSVPGGFDTDTQYF	TGTGCCTGGAGTGTACCGGGGGGCTTTGACACAGATACGCAGTATTTT
TRBD2	TRBV7-8	16	TRBJ2-1	many	CASSPLGAGEYNEQFF	TGTGCCAGCAGCCCACTCGGAGCGGGAGAATACAATGAGCAGTTCTTC
NA	TRBV6-1	16	TRBJ2-2	many	CASTRGGETNTGELFF	TGTGCCAGCACCCGAGGAGGGGAGACAAACACCGGGGAGCTGTTTTTT
NA	TRBV5-1	14	TRBJ2-7	many	CASSLGKPSYEQYF	TGCGCCAGCAGCTTGGGGAAACCGTCCTACGAGCAGTACTTC
TRBD1	TRBV12-3/TRBV12-4	14	TRBJ2-7	many	CASSVGQATYEQYF	TGTGCCAGCAGCGTCGGACAGGCAACCTACGAGCAGTACTTC
NA	TRBV11-2	16	TRBJ2-1	many	CASSLERVPSYNEQFF	TGTGCCAGCAGCCTGGAGCGGGTGCCTTCCTACAATGAGCAGTTCTTC
NA	TRBV10-3	13	TRBJ2-7	many	CAIFDSRTYEQYF	TGTGCCATCTTTGACTCCCGAACCTACGAGCAGTACTTC
NA	TRBV12-3/TRBV12-4	15	TRBJ2-7	many	CASSRRGGRPNEQYF	TGTGCCAGCAGTCGAAGGGGGGGCCGACCCAACGAGCAGTACTTC
TRBD2	TRBV20-1	14	TRBJ2-2	many	CSAPQRGAGGELFF	TGCAGTGCTCCCCAGCGGGGGGCCGGCGGGGAGCTGTTTTTT
TRBD2	TRBV10-3	18	TRBJ2-1	few	CAISESFSGGSSYNEQFF	TGTGCCATCAGTGAGTCCTTTAGCGGGGGGAGCTCCTACAATGAGCAGTTCTTC
NA	TRBV12-3/TRBV12-4	12	TRBJ2-3	few	CASSFPGNTQYF	TGTGCCAGCAGTTTCCCCGGGAATACGCAGTATTTT
TRBD2	TRBV10-3	14	TRBJ2-1	many	CAISPGGSYNEQFF	TGTGCCATCAGTCCTGGCGGGAGCTACAATGAGCAGTTCTTC
TRBD1	TRBV7-9	17	TRBJ2-2	few	CASSRWADQGDTGELFF	TGTGCCAGCAGCCGTTGGGCGGATCAGGGGGACACCGGGGAGCTGTTTTTT
TRBD1	TRBV4-2	18	TRBJ1-2	many	CASSQDLGTGGSNYGYTF	TGTGCCAGCAGCCAAGATCTGGGGACAGGGGGATCTAACTATGGCTACACCTTC
NA	TRBV5-1	14	TRBJ1-1	many	CASSLGGAQTEAFF	TGCGCCAGCAGCTTAGGGGGGGCACAAACTGAAGCTTTCTTT
TRBD2	TRBV6-2/TRBV6-3	16	TRBJ2-7	few	CASSLASGGPKSEQYF	TGTGCCAGCAGCCTCGCCTCGGGGGGGCCGAAGAGCGAGCAGTACTTC
NA	TRBV7-8	15	TRBJ2-2	many	CASSLEGRYTGELFF	TGTGCCAGCAGCTTAGAGGGTCGATACACCGGGGAGCTGTTTTTT
NA	TRBV29-1	12	TRBJ2-5	many	CSVAALWETQYF	TGCAGCGTGGCGGCTTTGTGGGAGACCCAGTACTTC
NA	TRBV2	18	TRBJ2-1	many	CASSGTGLSGGTYNEQFF	TGTGCCAGCAGTGGGACAGGGCTCAGCGGGGGGACCTACAATGAGCAGTTCTTC
NA	TRBV20-1	14	TRBJ2-7	NA	CSARAGQTRAEQYF	TGCAGTGCTAGAGCGGGTCAGACTAGGGCCGAGCAGTACTTC
NA	TRBV5-1	13	TRBJ1-5	many	CASSPIGDQPQHF	TGCGCCAGCAGCCCCATTGGCGATCAGCCCCAGCATTTT